Sequencing of this T cell receptor (beta chain) was carried out in a study of cytomegalovirus exposure and HLA in healthy donors. CDR1 and CDR2 (germline): MDHEN, SYDVKM. The V and J ends lost 8 bases and 1 base respectively, with 5 bases between them. CDR3 length equals 12 residues. With respect to this clone: What it binds is not known.

Regarding the study as a whole: In an earlier analysis, productive rearrangement rates for most beta V segments clustered near 87% or 30%. Trimming of TCR beta V- and J-genes showed a link, identified in a later analysis, to a missense DCLRE1C variant.

It was with 60 Vbeta and 13 Jbeta primers that the PCR ran. The method was immunoSEQ multiplex PCR; TCRdb's version includes in-frame clones alone and lacks a portion of them. The sample holds about 170,000 clones, approximately 80% seen once. This chain joins TRBV28 and TRBJ2-2; D gene unclear. The clonotype comes from a man between 18 and 29 years old in good health and CMV-seronegative. Sequenced: PBMCs. The CDR3 loop reads CASHRNTGELFF. DNA for the CDR3: TGTGCCAGCCACAGGAACACCGGGGAGCTGTTTTTT.